Below, 18 T cell receptor beta chains from the same sample are listed, as sequenced in a study of shared clonotypes between healthy human individuals. The assay was immunoSEQ multiplex PCR, and TCRdb's table has in-frame clones only and misses some. Among about 1.5 million clones listed, around 97% were seen once. Specimen: naive CD4+ T cells sorted from blood. Subset reported: CD45RA+ positively selected. These receptors originate from a man aged 25-40 years in good health.

This CDR3 is CASRVRETQYF. CDR3 bases: TGTGCCAGCAGAGTCCGCGAGACCCAGTACTTC. This rearrangement joins TRBV2 to TRBJ2-5; D call uncertain. The V gene's germline CDR1 is SNHLY and CDR2 FYNNEI. The V end was cut by 6 bases, the J end by 5 bases, with 7 bases between. The CDR3 is 11 residues long.

The chain joins TRBV7-2 to TRBJ1-2; weak D call: TRBD1 (5 bases). The germline V and J ends were trimmed by 6 bases and 6 bases, with 14 bases remaining between them. Per germline, CDR1 SGHTA and CDR2 FQGNSA. This CDR3 is built from 13 residues. In nucleotides, the CDR3 is TGTGCCAGCAGAAAAGCGGGGGGGAATGGCTACACCTTC. Protein product: CASRKAGGNGYTF. Complete variable domain (other parts from reference TRBV7-2 and TRBJ1-2): GAGVSQSPSNKVTEKGKDVELRCDPISGHTALYWYRQSLGQGLEFLIYFQGNSAPDKSGLPSDRFSAERTGGSVSTLTIQRTQQEDSAVYLCASRKAGGNGYTFGSGTRLTVV.

The J gene is TRBJ2-3, the V gene TRBV14; D is possibly TRBD1 (5 bases). This CDR3 is built from 12 residues. The germline gives CDR1 SGHDN, CDR2 FVKESK. With 8 bases removed from V and 3 bases from J, the gap between germline ends came to 9 bases. The CDR3 DNA reads TGTGCCAGCGGGGCCGGGACAGATACGCAGTATTTT. Amino acid sequence: CASGAGTDTQYF.

With regard to this clone: Other DNA sequences in this sample translate to the same CDR3. This rearrangement joins TRBV5-6 to TRBJ2-3; 8 bases map to TRBD2. Germline V gene lookup returns CDR1 SGHDT and CDR2 YYEEEE. This CDR3 has 15 amino acids. Unmatched junction bases numbered 3, after V lost 0 bases and J lost 3 bases. The CDR3 DNA reads as TGTGCCAGCAGCTTGGTTGCGGGAGGAACAGATACGCAGTATTTT. This encodes CASSLVAGGTDTQYF.

V is TRBV28 and J is TRBJ1-1; D possibly corresponds to TRBD1 (5 bases). Germline CDR1 MDHEN, CDR2 SYDVKM. V lost 7 bases, J lost 5 bases, and 14 bases lay in between. This CDR3 comprises 13 residues. The CDR3 nucleotides are TGTGCCAGCACTCTTGGGGGAAGGACTGAAGCTTTCTTT. Amino acids: CASTLGGRTEAFF.

This clone was observed once. This chain connects TRBV14 to TRBJ2-7; tentative D call: TRBD1 (6 bases). Looked up from germline, CDR1 is SGHDN and CDR2 is FVKESK. Trimming removed 4 bases from V and 0 bases from J, with 10 bases in between. CDR3 size: 14 residues. CDR3 loop: CASSRNRVSYEQYF. The CDR3 DNA sequence: TGTGCCAGCAGCCGGAACAGGGTCTCCTACGAGCAGTACTTC.

The chain is built from TRBV5-1 and TRBJ2-5; a possible D gene is TRBD1 (5 bases). Looked up from germline, CDR1 is SGHRS and CDR2 is YFSETQ. The ends were cut back, 7 bases at V and 2 bases at J, with 15 bases in the middle. The CDR3 has 14 amino acids. CDR3 in DNA: TGCGCCAGCCGACAGTCGGCATGGCAAGAGACCCAGTACTTC. The encoded protein is CASRQSAWQETQYF.

J is TRBJ1-5 and V is TRBV2, with D possibly being TRBD1 (5 bases). Germline V CDR1 and CDR2: SNHLY, FYNNEI. The V and J ends lost 6 bases and 5 bases respectively, with 11 bases between them. This CDR3 region has 13 residues. The DNA of the CDR3 is TGTGCCAGCAGACAGGATACTGATCAGCCCCAGCATTTT. It translates to CASRQDTDQPQHF.

V and J are TRBV15 and TRBJ2-5, with 7 bases aligning to TRBD2. This CDR3 is 16 amino acids long. Germline values: CDR1 LNHNV, CDR2 YYDKDF (reference sequence). V was pared by 1 base and J by 5 bases, with 10 bases of the junction left unmatched. For the CDR3, the DNA is TGTGCCACCAGCAGAGGAGGCGGGAGTGGAGGGGAGACCCAGTACTTC. Translating gives CATSRGGGSGGETQYF.

This clone came up a few times. This chain uses TRBV7-9 with TRBJ1-4, with D uncertain. This CDR3 contains 12 residues. With 1 base removed from V and 10 bases from J, the gap between germline ends came to 7 bases. CDR1 and CDR2 (germline): SEHNR, FQNEAQ (reference sequence). CDR3 coding DNA: TGTGCCAGCAGCTTAGTCATGGGAAAACTGTTTTTT. It specifies CASSLVMGKLFF.

This CDR3 is CASSQVDRGLNEQYF. DNA of the CDR3: TGCGCCAGCAGCCAAGTGGACAGGGGATTGAACGAGCAGTACTTC. The V call is TRBV4-1, the J call TRBJ2-7; 9 nucleotides agree with TRBD1. J lost 5 bases, V lost 1 base, and 6 bases had no gene match. CDR1 is MGHRA, CDR2 YSYEKL, per germline. CDR3 length: 15 residues.

The chain has TRBV21-1 and TRBJ2-5; TRBD2, as called in the table, went unchecked against the DNA. TRBV21-1 is assigned pseudogene status. The CDR3 loop spans 14 amino acids. CDR3 in amino acids: CASSKLAADQTQYF. DNA for the CDR3: TGTGCCAGCAGCAAACTAGCCGCAGACCAGACCCAGTACTTC.

Remarks on this clone: The sample carries other DNA sequences with the same CDR3. This chain links TRBV11-2 with TRBJ2-7; D is unclear. Germline V gene lookup returns CDR1 SGHAT and CDR2 FQNNGV. Trimming pared 3 bases from V and 1 base from J, leaving 7 bases between. The CDR3 runs to 13 residues. The CDR3 here is CASSFADSYEQYF. CDR3 nucleotides: TGTGCCAGCAGCTTTGCGGATTCCTACGAGCAGTACTTC.

The chain employs TRBV19 and TRBJ2-6; TRBD1 matches 10 bases. Germline trimming cut 9 bases from V and 0 bases from J; bases unmatched to any gene: 8. The germline V gene has CDR1 LNHDA and CDR2 SQIVND (reference sequence). This CDR3 is built from 17 residues. Here the CDR3 reads CASQDRGVPSGANVLTF. CDR3 nucleotide sequence: TGTGCCAGCCAGGACAGGGGGGTCCCCTCTGGGGCCAACGTCCTGACTTTC. The full variable domain, its missing parts supplied by reference TRBV19 and TRBJ2-6, is DGGITQSPKYLFRKEGQNVTLSCEQNLNHDAMYWYRQDPGQGLRLIYYSQIVNDFQKGDIAEGYSVSREKKESFPLTVTSAQKNPTAFYLCASQDRGVPSGANVLTFGAGSRLTVL.

The chain employs TRBV10-3 and TRBJ1-1, with 8 bases fitting TRBD1. The CDR3 is 17 residues long. Unmatched junction bases numbered 17, after V lost 0 bases and J lost 11 bases. Germline lookup yields CDR1 ENHRY and CDR2 SYGVKD. This CDR3 is CAISESRLNRQGARAFF. The CDR3 coding sequence is TGTGCCATCAGTGAGTCCCGATTGAACCGCCAGGGGGCCCGTGCTTTCTTT.

This sequence joins TRBV10-3 and TRBJ2-1; the match to TRBD2 covers 14 bases. Germline CDR1 ENHRY, CDR2 SYGVKD. The CDR3 is 14 amino acids. With V trimmed by 6 bases and J by 6 bases, 1 base remained unmatched. CDR3 sequence (DNA): TGTGCCATCAGCGGGACTAGCGGGAGCAATGAGCAGTTCTTC. This gives the protein CAISGTSGSNEQFF.

The CDR3 loop is CASRWDRVEGNTIYF. CDR3 coding DNA: TGTGCCAGCAGATGGGACAGGGTCGAGGGAAACACCATATATTTT. The chain uses TRBV6-1 and TRBJ1-3; TRBD1 aligns across 9 bases. The CDR3 covers 15 residues. The J segment lost 4 bases and the V segment lost 6 bases, leaving 7 bases of the junction unmatched. Germline lookup yields CDR1 MNHNS and CDR2 SASEGT.

V usage is TRBV10-2 and J usage is TRBJ2-7, with 10 bases lining up with TRBD2. The J segment lost 1 base and the V segment lost 4 bases, leaving 22 bases of the junction unmatched. Germline CDR1 and CDR2: WSHSY and SAAADI. This CDR3 contains 21 residues. The CDR3 DNA reads TGCGCCAGCAGTGTATTGGCCGGGACCGATAACATACTAGCGGGATCCTACGAGCAGTACTTC. This translates into CASSVLAGTDNILAGSYEQYF.